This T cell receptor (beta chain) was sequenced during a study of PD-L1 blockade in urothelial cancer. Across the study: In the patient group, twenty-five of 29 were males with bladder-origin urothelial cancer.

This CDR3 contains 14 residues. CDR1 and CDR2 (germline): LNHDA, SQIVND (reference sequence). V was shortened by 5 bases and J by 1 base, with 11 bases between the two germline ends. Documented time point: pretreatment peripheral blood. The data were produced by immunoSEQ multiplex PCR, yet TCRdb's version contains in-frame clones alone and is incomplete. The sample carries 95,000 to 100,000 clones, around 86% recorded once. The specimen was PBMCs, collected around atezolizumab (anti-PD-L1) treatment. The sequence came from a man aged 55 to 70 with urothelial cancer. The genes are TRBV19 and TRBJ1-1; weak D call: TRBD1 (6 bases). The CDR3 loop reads CASSVWTANTEAFF. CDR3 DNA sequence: TGTGCCAGTAGTGTTTGGACAGCGAACACTGAAGCTTTCTTT.